Below, 12 T cell receptor beta chains from the same sample are listed, as sequenced in a study of T-cell memory formation after mild COVID-19. In TCRdb, the 5' RACE reads were re-called with MiXCR into one record per CDR3 protein. The top ten clones hold approximately 12% of a sample with 550,000 to 700,000 distinct CDR3 sequences, about a sixth of them seen once. Material: PBMCs or a T cell subset sorted from them (not recorded which). All receptors derive from an adult woman who had mild COVID-19 (a few samples of this study predate the infection). Cell type and time point are not known.

The CDR3 sequence is CASRREQGPNYGYTF. The CDR3 bases are TGTGCCAGCAGGCGTGAACAGGGGCCTAACTATGGCTACACCTTC. This chain connects TRBV4-2 to TRBJ1-2, with TRBD1 matching 7 bases. Trimming at V came to 6 bases and at J to 0 bases, leaving 7 bases not matched to a gene. The CDR3 contains 15 residues. Per germline, CDR1 LGHNA and CDR2 YNFKEQ.

The table lists this clonotype with a count of one. V and J are TRBV29-1 and TRBJ2-3; D is possibly TRBD2 (5 bases). This CDR3 has 13 amino acids. Germline CDR1 and CDR2: SQVTM and ANQGSEA. V was shortened by 2 bases and J by 11 bases, with 17 bases between the two germline ends. CDR3 bases: TGCAGCGTTGAACATGGGGTTGGGCGGGTGCAGTATTTT. Translation gives CSVEHGVGRVQYF.

This clonotype showed up just a few times. This chain joins TRBV5-4 and TRBJ2-1; D unresolved. The CDR3 sequence is 14 residues long. Germline-derived CDR1 and CDR2 are SGHNT and YYREEE (reference sequence). V was cut by 3 bases and J by 1 base, with 8 bases left in between. In nucleotides, the CDR3 is TGTGCCAGCAGCTCTAAGGCGTCCTACAATGAGCAGTTCTTC. This encodes CASSSKASYNEQFF.

This clonotype was seen more than once but under ten times. The rearrangement uses TRBV28 and TRBJ2-1; tentatively, D is TRBD2 (6 bases). The CDR3 is 13 residues long. V was cut by 5 bases and J by 10 bases, with 15 bases left in between. Looked up from germline, CDR1 is MDHEN and CDR2 is SYDVKM. CDR3 DNA sequence: TGTGCCAGCAGTCCCCCCAACCTAGCGGAGCAGTTCTTC. Its translation is CASSPPNLAEQFF.

This clonotype was observed a single time. The J gene is TRBJ2-4, the V gene TRBV11-3, with 7 nucleotides matching TRBD2. Germline CDR1 is SGHNT and CDR2 is YENEEA. The CDR3 spans 12 residues. The V segment lost 4 bases and the J segment 9 bases; nucleotides outside the gene matches: 3. Here the CDR3 reads CASSWGGSIQYF. The CDR3, as DNA: TGTGCCAGCAGCTGGGGCGGGAGCATTCAGTACTTC.

The chain joins TRBV20-1 to TRBJ2-3; either TRBD1 or TRBD2 may supply D (6 bases each). The CDR3 has 13 residues. Germline CDR1 and CDR2: DFQATT and SNEGSKA (reference sequence). The CDR3, as DNA: TGCACCACGGCCGGGCAGGGGAGGAATACGCAGTATTTT. Translated, it gives CTTAGQGRNTQYF.

DNA for the CDR3: TGTGCCAGTAGTATTGGACAGGGGACCCAGTACTTC. It encodes CASSIGQGTQYF. The V and J genes are TRBV19 and TRBJ2-5, with 8 bases lining up with TRBD1. V shed 3 bases and J 7 bases; nucleotides not matched to a gene: 1. The CDR3 is made up of 12 amino acids. The V gene's germline CDR1 is LNHDA and CDR2 SQIVND (reference sequence).

The chain recombines TRBV4-2 with TRBJ2-3, with 12 bases fitting TRBD1. Trimming took 3 bases from V and 4 from J; bases not matched to a gene: 8. There are 17 residues in the CDR3. The germline CDR1 and CDR2 sequences are LGHNA and YNFKEQ. The CDR3 region is CASSHFLGTGGADTQYF. As DNA, the CDR3 is TGTGCCAGCAGCCATTTCCTCGGGACAGGGGGCGCAGATACGCAGTATTTT.

This chain connects TRBV25-1 to TRBJ1-5, with unresolved D. The germline V gene has CDR1 MGHDK and CDR2 SYGVNS. V shed 1 base and J shed 4 bases, with 11 bases lying between them. This CDR3 contains 15 residues. As DNA, the CDR3 is TGTGCCAGCAGTGAATCATCGCGTGGGAATCAGCCCCAGCATTTT. As protein: CASSESSRGNQPQHF.

V and J are TRBV5-1 and TRBJ1-1, with D perhaps TRBD1 (6 bases). This CDR3 is 14 amino acids long. CDR1 is SGHRS and CDR2 is YFSETQ in the germline V gene. Trimming removed 2 bases at V and 3 bases at J, with 11 bases between. The CDR3 region is CASSFNRDDTEAFF. The CDR3 region has the DNA TGCGCCAGCAGCTTCAACAGGGATGACACTGAAGCTTTCTTT.

This chain connects TRBV9 to TRBJ2-7, with TRBD2 identical over 10 bases. Germline V gives CDR1 SGDLS, CDR2 YYNGEE. Trimming at V came to 0 bases and at J to 6 bases, leaving 6 bases not matched to a gene. The CDR3 extends over 15 amino acids. Here the CDR3 DNA reads TGTGCCAGCAGCGTAGAAGCTAGCGGGAGCCGCGAGCAGTACTTC. As protein: CASSVEASGSREQYF.

This clonotype has more than one count but fewer than ten. CDR3 residues: CAISESSVGQSYNEQFF. The CDR3 coding sequence is TGTGCCATCAGTGAGTCGAGTGTCGGACAGTCCTACAATGAGCAGTTCTTC. This sequence joins TRBV10-3 and TRBJ2-1; D possibly corresponds to TRBD1 (6 bases). V lost 0 bases, J lost 1 base, and 13 bases lay in between. There are 17 residues in the CDR3. Germline V gives CDR1 ENHRY, CDR2 SYGVKD.